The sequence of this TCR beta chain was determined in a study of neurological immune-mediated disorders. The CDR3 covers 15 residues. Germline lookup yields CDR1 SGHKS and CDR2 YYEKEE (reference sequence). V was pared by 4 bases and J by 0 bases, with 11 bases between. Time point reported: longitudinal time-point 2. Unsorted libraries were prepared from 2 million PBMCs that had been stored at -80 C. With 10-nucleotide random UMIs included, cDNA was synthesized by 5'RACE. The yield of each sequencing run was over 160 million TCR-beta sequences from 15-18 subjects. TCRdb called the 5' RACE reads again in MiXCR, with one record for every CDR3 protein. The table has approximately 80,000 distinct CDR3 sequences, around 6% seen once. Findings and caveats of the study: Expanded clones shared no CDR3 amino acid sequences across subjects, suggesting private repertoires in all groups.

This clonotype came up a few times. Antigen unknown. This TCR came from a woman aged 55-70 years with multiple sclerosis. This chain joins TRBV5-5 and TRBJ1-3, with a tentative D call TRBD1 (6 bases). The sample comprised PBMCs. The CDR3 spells CASSVGGNSGNTIYF. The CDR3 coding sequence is TGTGCCAGCAGCGTAGGGGGGAACTCTGGAAACACCATATATTTT.